Below, 32 T cell receptor beta chains from the same sample are listed, as sequenced in a study of T cell repertoires in cytomegalovirus infection. Their antigens are not known. Using its own MiXCR run on the reads, TCRdb lists one record per CDR3 protein. The table lists about 310,000 distinct CDR3 sequences, around a quarter of them singletons, with roughly 14% in the top ten. This sample comprised cultured PBMCs, obtained from culture after CMV antigen stimulation. The source of these receptors is a human donor in good health (CMV status not recorded). Some clones in this sample may be carry-over from other donors' samples.

This clonotype was counted ten times or more. The chain is built from TRBV7-8 and TRBJ2-1; 8 positions agree with TRBD1. Germline lookup yields CDR1 SGHVS and CDR2 FQNEAQ. J was trimmed by 9 bases and V by 5 bases; bases with no gene match: 12. This CDR3 region has 15 residues. CDR3 in amino acids: CASSPGQVGVGEQFF. The CDR3 DNA reads as TGTGCCAGCAGCCCGGGACAGGTGGGAGTAGGTGAGCAGTTCTTC.

The chain combines TRBV18 with TRBJ2-5, with a tentative D call TRBD2 (5 bases). V gave up 5 bases and J gave up 5 bases, with 12 bases separating them. The CDR3 extends over 13 amino acids. Germline CDR1 reads KGHSH; CDR2 reads LQKENI. The CDR3 protein is CASSLRTRETQYF. CDR3 nucleotides: TGTGCCAGCTCATTGCGGACTCGGGAGACCCAGTACTTC.

The chain is built from TRBV6-6 and TRBJ2-1; 7 bases are a match to TRBD1. The V segment lost 6 bases and the J segment 0 bases; nucleotides outside the gene matches: 5. The germline V gene has CDR1 MNHNY and CDR2 SVGAGI (reference sequence). The CDR3 spans 15 residues. The chain's CDR3 is CASRPDRDSYNEQFF. In DNA, the CDR3 is TGTGCCAGCAGACCCGACAGGGACTCCTACAATGAGCAGTTCTTC.

This clonotype was picked up a small number of times. The CDR3 DNA sequence: TGTGCCAGCAGTGAATTCAAATCCGTGGGGGGTGTGGAGACCCAGTACTTC. The encoded protein is CASSEFKSVGGVETQYF. The rearrangement uses TRBV25-1 and TRBJ2-5; D perhaps matches TRBD2 (6 bases). In germline, CDR1 is MGHDK, CDR2 SYGVNS. The CDR3 is 17 amino acids. V gave up 1 base and J gave up 5 bases, with 20 bases separating them.

V is TRBV6-2 or TRBV6-3 and J is TRBJ2-1; D is uncertain. Trimming took 5 bases from V and 6 from J, leaving 8 bases between them. The CDR3 runs 12 residues. From germline, CDR1 is MNHEY and CDR2 SVGEGT. The CDR3 bases are TGTGCCAGCAGTCTAGATTCCAATGAGCAGTTCTTC. This codes for CASSLDSNEQFF.

In this sample, this clonotype turned up a few times. The CDR3 nucleotides are TGTGCCAGCAGAACCGGGACAGGGGATCTAGGCTACGAGCAGTACGTC. Translation: CASRTGTGDLGYEQYV. This sequence joins TRBV6-4 and TRBJ2-7; TRBD1 matches 10 bases. Trimming cost V 6 bases and J 3 bases; bases outside gene matches: 11. CDR3 size: 16 residues. Per the germline V gene, CDR1 is MRHNA and CDR2 is SNTAGT.

The chain carries TRBV7-9 and TRBJ1-1; no definite D call. CDR3 length equals 13 residues. The germline V gene encodes CDR1 SEHNR and CDR2 FQNEAQ (reference sequence). V lost 4 bases, J lost 3 bases, and 9 bases lay in between. DNA of the CDR3: TGTGCCAGCAGCTCCCGTGGTGACACTGAAGCTTTCTTT. Protein product: CASSSRGDTEAFF.

This clonotype was picked up a small number of times. This rearrangement joins TRBV20-1 to TRBJ2-3; D is possibly TRBD2 (5 bases). This CDR3 comprises 14 residues. CDR1 and CDR2 (germline): DFQATT, SNEGSKA (reference sequence). Between the trimmed V and J ends, which lost 3 bases and 2 bases, there was a span of 12 bases. CDR3: CSASPSIDTDTQYF. Here the CDR3 DNA reads TGCAGTGCTAGCCCTAGCATCGACACAGATACGCAGTATTTT.

This clonotype was counted at least ten times. V and J are TRBV7-2 and TRBJ1-2; weak D call: TRBD1 (6 bases). There are 14 residues in the CDR3. V was shortened by 3 bases and J by 3 bases, with 11 bases between the two germline ends. Germline CDR1 SGHTA, CDR2 FQGNSA. CDR3 bases: TGTGCCAGCAGCTTGGAGGGGGGAGACTATGGCTACACCTTC. The encoded protein is CASSLEGGDYGYTF. The full variable domain, its missing parts supplied by reference TRBV7-2 and TRBJ1-2, is GAGVSQSPSNKVTEKGKDVELRCDPISGHTALYWYRQSLGQGLEFLIYFQGNSAPDKSGLPSDRFSAERTGGSVSTLTIQRTQQEDSAVYLCASSLEGGDYGYTFGSGTRLTVV.

This clonotype was counted a few times. This chain connects TRBV24-1 to TRBJ1-2; 8 bases are shared with TRBD1. Per germline, CDR1 KGHDR and CDR2 SFDVKD. Trimming at V came to 3 bases and at J to 3 bases, leaving 5 bases not matched to a gene. This CDR3 has 15 amino acids. This chain's CDR3 is CATSDRMTGDYGYTF. The DNA of the CDR3 is TGTGCCACCAGTGATCGGATGACAGGGGACTATGGCTACACCTTC.

CDR3 amino acids: CASSRDSVMNTEAFF. The CDR3 bases are TGTGCCAGCAGCCGGGACAGCGTAATGAACACTGAAGCTTTCTTT. The V gene is TRBV7-9, the J gene TRBJ1-1; 7 bases agree with TRBD1. Germline values: CDR1 SEHNR, CDR2 FQNEAQ (reference sequence). The V gene end was trimmed by 5 bases and the J gene end by 0 bases; junction bases not matched to a gene: 6. The CDR3 is made up of 15 amino acids.

This clonotype was counted only a few times. The chain joins TRBV6-1 to TRBJ2-4, with D uncertain. The CDR3 is made up of 16 amino acids. CDR1 MNHNS and CDR2 SASEGT come from the germline V gene. V lost 2 bases and J lost 2, with 13 bases in between. The CDR3 bases are TGTGCCAGCAGTGAAAATGCATTGTGGTCCAAAAACATTCAGTACTTC. Its protein product is CASSENALWSKNIQYF.

The chain links TRBV4-2 to TRBJ2-7; 8 bases agree with TRBD1. Germline V gene sequence: CDR1 LGHNA, CDR2 YNFKEQ. The CDR3 totals 13 residues. Trimming at V came to 6 bases and at J to 5 bases, leaving 6 bases not matched to a gene. The CDR3 loop reads CASSRTGPNEQYF. Written as DNA, the CDR3 is TGTGCCAGCAGTCGGACAGGGCCCAACGAGCAGTACTTC.

This clonotype was detected many times. The chain couples TRBV7-2 to TRBJ2-5, with no clear D. Deletions cut 2 bases from V and 4 bases from J, with 11 bases between. The V gene's germline CDR1 is SGHTA and CDR2 FQGNSA. CDR3 length equals 14 residues. CDR3 DNA: TGTGCCAGCAGCTTACCCCCCAGAGTAGAGACCCAGTACTTC. Its protein product is CASSLPPRVETQYF.

This clonotype was counted between two and nine times. The V call is TRBV19, the J call TRBJ2-1; D possibly matches TRBD1 or TRBD2 (6 bases each). Germline lookup yields CDR1 LNHDA and CDR2 SQIVND (reference sequence). Deletions cut 5 bases from V and 11 bases from J, with 22 bases between. CDR3 length: 15 residues. CDR3 sequence: CASSPRLGGYTKQFF. The CDR3 DNA is TGTGCCAGTAGTCCTCGACTAGGGGGGTACACGAAGCAGTTCTTC. Based on the CDR3 plus reference TRBV19 and TRBJ2-1, the full variable domain is DGGITQSPKYLFRKEGQNVTLSCEQNLNHDAMYWYRQDPGQGLRLIYYSQIVNDFQKGDIAEGYSVSREKKESFPLTVTSAQKNPTAFYLCASSPRLGGYTKQFFGPGTRLTVL.

This chain joins TRBV20-1 and TRBJ2-1; 7 bases match TRBD2. From germline, CDR1 is DFQATT and CDR2 SNEGSKA (reference sequence). With 0 bases clipped from V and 8 bases from J, the junction kept 10 bases outside the gene matches. This CDR3 contains 15 residues. CDR3 residues: CSARDAGAVSDEQFF. The CDR3 region has the DNA TGCAGTGCTAGAGATGCGGGAGCCGTATCGGATGAGCAGTTCTTC.

The CDR3 DNA is TGTGCCAGCAGCCCCCTGCGGGAGGAGGCAGATACGCAGTATTTT. Protein: CASSPLREEADTQYF. The rearrangement joins TRBV9 to TRBJ2-3, with 8 bases aligning to TRBD2. Looked up from germline, CDR1 is SGDLS and CDR2 is YYNGEE. The CDR3 is made up of 15 amino acids. The J segment lost 4 bases and the V segment lost 4 bases, leaving 8 bases of the junction unmatched.

The chain links TRBV28 to TRBJ2-7, with D possibly being TRBD1 (6 bases). Germline CDR1 is MDHEN and CDR2 is SYDVKM. The CDR3 runs 13 residues. V was clipped by 6 bases and J by 4 bases, with 13 bases between them. CDR3 sequence reads: CASSPPRGYEQYF. Written as DNA, the CDR3 is TGTGCCAGCAGCCCCCCTAGGGGGTACGAGCAGTACTTC. Supplemented by reference TRBV28 and TRBJ2-7, the full variable domain reads DVKVTQSSRYLVKRTGEKVFLECVQDMDHENMFWYRQDPGLGLRLIYFSYDVKMKEKGDIPEGYSVSREKKERFSLILESASTNQTSMYLCASSPPRGYEQYFGPGTRLTVT.

This clonotype was picked up a small number of times. This chain joins TRBV25-1 and TRBJ2-1; unclear D gene. Trimming shortened V by 3 bases and J by 2 bases, and 5 bases separated the two germline ends. From germline, CDR1 is MGHDK and CDR2 SYGVNS. CDR3 length equals 13 residues. The CDR3 here is CASSESPYNEQFF. CDR3 in DNA: TGTGCCAGCAGTGAGTCGCCCTACAATGAGCAGTTCTTC.

This clonotype was seen more than once but under ten times. The CDR3 loop reads CASSSHSTDTQYF. For the CDR3, the DNA is TGTGCCAGCAGCTCCCACTCCACAGATACGCAGTATTTT. The chain recombines TRBV7-2 with TRBJ2-3; no definite D call. V dropped 4 bases and J dropped 2 bases, with 7 bases sitting between them. CDR1 SGHTA and CDR2 FQGNSA come from the germline V gene. The CDR3 is 13 amino acids. The variable domain in full, with the rest retrieved from reference TRBV7-2 and TRBJ2-3, is GAGVSQSPSNKVTEKGKDVELRCDPISGHTALYWYRQSLGQGLEFLIYFQGNSAPDKSGLPSDRFSAERTGGSVSTLTIQRTQQEDSAVYLCASSSHSTDTQYFGPGTRLTVL.

This clonotype was observed a few times. The chain's CDR3 is CASSETSGGSETQYF. The CDR3 DNA reads as TGTGCCAGCAGCGAGACTAGCGGGGGGTCAGAGACCCAGTACTTC. The chain recombines TRBV2 with TRBJ2-5; TRBD2 agrees at 13 bases. The CDR3 has 15 residues. Losses at the gene ends were 6 bases for V and 4 bases for J; bases not matched to a gene: 5. Germline V lookup: CDR1 SNHLY, CDR2 FYNNEI. Looking up the rest from reference TRBV2 and TRBJ2-5 gives the full variable domain: EPEVTQTPSHQVTQMGQEVILRCVPISNHLYFYWYRQILGQKVEFLVSFYNNEISEKSEIFDDQFSVERPDGSNFTLKIRSTKLEDSAMYFCASSETSGGSETQYFGPGTRLLVL.

This clonotype was detected many times. This chain connects TRBV4-3 to TRBJ2-1; TRBD2 agrees at 12 bases. The V gene end was trimmed by 0 bases and the J gene end by 9 bases; junction bases not matched to a gene: 6. The CDR3 runs 16 residues. Germline V CDR1 and CDR2: LGHNA, YSLEER. The CDR3 is CASSQDRLAGVSEQFF. The CDR3 DNA sequence: TGCGCCAGCAGCCAAGATCGACTAGCGGGAGTTAGTGAGCAGTTCTTC.

The gene calls are TRBV2 and TRBJ2-7; D is ambiguous. The germline gives CDR1 SNHLY, CDR2 FYNNEI. The V gene lost 4 bases and the J gene lost 7 bases, with 17 bases spanning the gap. The CDR3 has 14 amino acids. CDR3: CASSGASERREQYF. The CDR3 DNA is TGTGCCAGCAGTGGGGCTTCTGAACGTCGGGAGCAGTACTTC.

The V and J genes are TRBV29-1 and TRBJ2-1; 9 bases line up with TRBD2. The germline gives CDR1 SQVTM, CDR2 ANQGSEA. J lost 7 bases, V lost 4 bases, and 2 bases had no gene match. This CDR3 contains 12 residues. The CDR3 region has the DNA TGCAGCGTTGCTAGCGGGAAGAATGAGCAGTTCTTC. Amino acid sequence: CSVASGKNEQFF.

This clonotype has a handful of counts. The chain carries TRBV28 and TRBJ2-7; D is undetermined. The CDR3 loop spans 16 amino acids. V was trimmed by 4 bases and J by 5 bases, leaving 21 bases between them. Germline V gene lookup returns CDR1 MDHEN and CDR2 SYDVKM. In nucleotides, the CDR3 is TGTGCCAGCAGTTGGGTTAATGTGAAGGGTTCTGACGAGCAGTACTTC. Translated, it gives CASSWVNVKGSDEQYF.

This clonotype occurred many times. The V and J genes are TRBV7-2 and TRBJ2-5; D unclear. Germline V lookup: CDR1 SGHTA, CDR2 FQGNSA. The CDR3 runs to 11 residues. Trimming pared 1 base from V and 6 bases from J, leaving 3 bases between. DNA for the CDR3: TGTGCCAGCAGCTTAGATCAGACCCAGTACTTC. Translated: CASSLDQTQYF.

This clonotype was picked up many times. V and J are TRBV12-3 or TRBV12-4 and TRBJ2-5; 12 nucleotides line up with TRBD2. J was trimmed by 5 bases and V by 5 bases; bases with no gene match: 9. The CDR3 is 16 amino acids. CDR3 protein: CASSPRLAGVGETQYF. The CDR3 DNA reads as TGTGCCAGCAGTCCTCGACTAGCGGGAGTAGGGGAGACCCAGTACTTC.

Ten or more counts support this clonotype. The chain combines TRBV7-6 with TRBJ2-1, with 12 positions matching TRBD2. Germline CDR1 reads SGHVS; CDR2 reads FNYEAQ. The CDR3 has 16 amino acids. J was trimmed by 7 bases and V by 4 bases; bases with no gene match: 8. Here the CDR3 DNA reads TGTGCCAGCAGCTCGCTAGCGGGAGGGCCCTCGAATGAGCAGTTCTTC. This gives the protein CASSSLAGGPSNEQFF.

This chain connects TRBV6-2 or TRBV6-3 to TRBJ2-3; 12 bases match TRBD2. With V trimmed by 4 bases and J by 3 bases, 11 bases remained unmatched. The CDR3 contains 18 residues. From germline, CDR1 is MNHEY and CDR2 SVGEGT. The CDR3 bases are TGTGCCAGCAGTTCAACCGGCGGACTAGCGGGACTTACAGATACGCAGTATTTT. Translated, it gives CASSSTGGLAGLTDTQYF.

J is TRBJ2-3 and V is TRBV6-2 or TRBV6-3, with a weak D call TRBD2 (6 bases). V was cut by 5 bases and J by 8 bases, with 14 bases left in between. Per the germline V gene, CDR1 is MNHEY and CDR2 is SVGEGT. The CDR3 contains 13 residues. The CDR3 sequence: CASSLAFIGTQYF. In DNA form, the CDR3 reads TGTGCCAGCAGTCTAGCGTTTATCGGTACGCAGTATTTT.

The table lists this clonotype with a few counts. In DNA, the CDR3 is TGTGCCAGCAGCTTAGTGGGGTCTGGCTACACCTTC. Encoded protein: CASSLVGSGYTF. V is TRBV13 and J is TRBJ1-2; D not resolved. The CDR3 is 12 residues long. Germline V gives CDR1 PRHDT, CDR2 FYEKMQ (reference sequence). The germline V and J ends were trimmed by 1 base and 7 bases, with 7 bases remaining between them.

This clonotype was counted only a few times. This sequence joins TRBV7-2 and TRBJ2-3; 11 bases match TRBD2. Unmatched junction bases numbered 4, after V lost 5 bases and J lost 6 bases. The CDR3 spans 14 residues. The V gene's germline CDR1 is SGHTA and CDR2 FQGNSA. CDR3 sequence: CASSRLAGFDTQYF. The CDR3 nucleotides read TGTGCCAGCAGCCGACTAGCGGGATTTGATACGCAGTATTTT.